The 32 T cell receptor beta chains below all came from one sample that was sequenced in a study of T cell changes during pregnancy in multiple sclerosis. The method was immunoSEQ multiplex PCR; TCRdb's version includes in-frame clones alone and lacks a portion of them. The profile covers fewer than 90,000 clones, with approximately 92% appearing a single time and approximately 0.93% taken by the ten largest. Sequencing was performed on peripheral blood, taken in the first trimester of pregnancy. The receptor set was obtained from a female donor with multiple sclerosis, enrolled in a pregnancy study.

This chain uses TRBV4-1 with TRBJ2-6; a weak D match, TRBD2 (5 bases). CDR3 length equals 15 residues. The ends were cut back, 1 base at V and 3 bases at J, with 7 bases in the middle. Germline values: CDR1 MGHRA, CDR2 YSYEKL. The DNA of the CDR3 is TGCGCCAGCAGCCAAGTCGCGGGTGGGGCCAACGTCCTGACTTTC. This translates into CASSQVAGGANVLTF.

This clone was seen once. The genes are TRBV2 and TRBJ2-4; 8 nucleotides match TRBD1. Germline V CDR1 and CDR2: SNHLY, FYNNEI. The CDR3 runs 15 residues. The junction had 3 bases not matched to a gene; V was cut back by 3 bases and J by 2 bases. The CDR3 DNA reads TGTGCCAGCAGTGACAGGGGGCTGACCAAAAACATTCAGTACTTC. This gives the protein CASSDRGLTKNIQYF.

J is TRBJ1-4 and V is TRBV28, with 11 bases lining up with TRBD1. Germline-derived CDR1 and CDR2 are MDHEN and SYDVKM. The CDR3 is 15 residues long. V gave up 5 bases and J gave up 8 bases; unmatched junction bases: 7. The CDR3 DNA reads as TGTGCCAGCAGTCCATGGACAGGGGGCGGCGAAAAACTGTTTTTT. Translated: CASSPWTGGGEKLFF.

The chain combines TRBV9 with TRBJ2-3; 7 nucleotides align to TRBD1. The V gene end was trimmed by 1 base and the J gene end by 4 bases; junction bases not matched to a gene: 6. This CDR3 has 15 amino acids. CDR1 and CDR2 (germline): SGDLS, YYNGEE. The CDR3, as DNA: TGTGCCAGCAGCGTAACCCCTCAGGGGGCAGATACGCAGTATTTT. Residues: CASSVTPQGADTQYF.

The chain has TRBV5-4 and TRBJ2-7, with TRBD1 matching 7 bases. Germline CDR1 and CDR2: SGHNT and YYREEE (reference sequence). The length of the CDR3 is 13 residues. The V gene end was trimmed by 4 bases and the J gene end by 4 bases; junction bases not matched to a gene: 5. The CDR3 sequence: CASSPGTVYEQYF. In DNA form, the CDR3 reads TGTGCCAGCAGCCCGGGGACAGTATACGAGCAGTACTTC.

The rearrangement joins TRBV10-2 to TRBJ2-2, with 7 positions matching TRBD1. This CDR3 spans 13 amino acids. Germline CDR1 reads WSHSY; CDR2 reads SAAADI. The junction had 11 bases not matched to a gene; V was cut back by 11 bases and J by 8 bases. The CDR3 loop is CASTGTVKGELFF. CDR3 DNA: TGCGCCTCCACCGGGACAGTGAAAGGGGAGCTGTTTTTT.

The chain joins TRBV29-1 to TRBJ2-3; 11 nucleotides align to TRBD2. Germline trimming cut 7 bases from V and 1 base from J; bases unmatched to any gene: 10. Germline V CDR1 and CDR2: SQVTM, ANQGSEA. This CDR3 spans 16 amino acids. DNA of the CDR3: TGCAGCGGGCGGATAGCGGGAGGGTCGCGCACAGATACGCAGTATTTT. This sequence encodes CSGRIAGGSRTDTQYF.

This chain uses TRBV5-1 with TRBJ1-2; D unclear. V lost 0 bases, J lost 4 bases, and 10 bases lay in between. Germline V gives CDR1 SGHRS, CDR2 YFSETQ. This CDR3 has 14 amino acids. CDR3 protein: CASSLEVAAYGYTF. The CDR3 coding sequence is TGCGCCAGCAGCTTGGAGGTAGCCGCCTATGGCTACACCTTC.

This clone has just one count. CDR3 residues: CASSIGGAGGHRDTQYF. CDR3 nucleotide sequence: TGTGCCAGTAGTATAGGGGGTGCGGGGGGCCATAGAGATACGCAGTATTTT. The V gene is TRBV19, the J gene TRBJ2-3, with 8 nucleotides matching TRBD2. The germline V gene has CDR1 LNHDA and CDR2 SQIVND (reference sequence). Germline trimming cut 1 base from V and 5 bases from J; bases unmatched to any gene: 11. The CDR3 spans 17 residues.

The V and J genes are TRBV6-4 and TRBJ2-3; a weak D match, TRBD1 (6 bases). In germline, CDR1 is MRHNA, CDR2 SNTAGT. V lost 5 bases to trimming and J lost 3 bases, with 9 bases between them. The CDR3 covers 13 residues. This CDR3 reads CASSSTGTDTQYF. The CDR3 DNA is TGTGCCAGCAGTTCCACAGGGACAGATACGCAGTATTTT.

The rearrangement joins TRBV7-9 to TRBJ2-7; the match to TRBD1 covers 8 bases. J lost 4 bases, V lost 5 bases, and 13 bases had no gene match. The germline V gene encodes CDR1 SEHNR and CDR2 FQNEAQ (reference sequence). This CDR3 comprises 16 residues. The chain's CDR3 is CASSDDRQGRLYEQYF. CDR3 nucleotide sequence: TGTGCCAGCAGCGACGATCGACAGGGGCGGCTGTACGAGCAGTACTTC.

The chain joins TRBV11-1 to TRBJ2-2; 7 bases line up with TRBD1. This CDR3 has 17 amino acids. V lost 3 bases to trimming and J lost 3 bases; unmatched junction nucleotides: 10. In germline, CDR1 is SGHAT, CDR2 FQDESV (reference sequence). CDR3 loop: CASSLGDRPRDTGELFF. CDR3 sequence (DNA): TGTGCCAGCAGCTTGGGGGACAGACCAAGGGACACCGGGGAGCTGTTTTTT.

The chain is built from TRBV21-1 and TRBJ2-7; the table assigns TRBD1, which was not confirmed against the DNA. TRBV21-1 is reported as a pseudogene. The CDR3 consists of 16 residues. This CDR3 is CASSPGTGLGSYEQYF. CDR3 sequence (DNA): TGTGCCAGCAGTCCCGGGACAGGGTTGGGTTCCTACGAGCAGTACTTC.

This chain joins TRBV7-2 and TRBJ2-5; 11 bases match TRBD2. The ends lost 3 bases at V and 0 bases at J; junction bases unmatched: 6. Germline V gene sequence: CDR1 SGHTA, CDR2 FQGNSA. This CDR3 has 17 amino acids. The CDR3 here is CASSFSELAGDQETQYF. The CDR3 region has the DNA TGTGCCAGCAGCTTTTCGGAACTAGCGGGGGACCAAGAGACCCAGTACTTC.

V usage is TRBV29-1 and J usage is TRBJ1-2, with 8 bases identical to TRBD1. This CDR3 is 12 amino acids long. The germline V gene encodes CDR1 SQVTM and CDR2 ANQGSEA. V shed 1 base and J 8 bases; nucleotides not matched to a gene: 3. The CDR3, as DNA: TGCAGCGTTGAAGGGGCAGGGGGCGGCTACACCTTC. Encoded protein: CSVEGAGGGYTF.

V is TRBV7-2 and J is TRBJ2-7; TRBD2 agrees at 13 bases. The CDR3 length is 13 residues. The J segment lost 12 bases and the V segment lost 5 bases, leaving 7 bases of the junction unmatched. CDR1 and CDR2 (germline): SGHTA, FQGNSA. The CDR3 sequence is CASSLTSGGAPYF. The DNA for the CDR3 is TGTGCCAGCAGCCTCACTAGCGGGGGGGCCCCGTACTTC.

The chain uses TRBV5-8 and TRBJ1-4, with a possible D match to TRBD1 (6 bases). In germline, CDR1 is SGHTS, CDR2 YDEGEE. V dropped 6 bases and J dropped 3 bases, with 15 bases sitting between them. This CDR3 region has 15 residues. This chain's CDR3 is CASTTLPGANEKLFF. The CDR3 DNA follows: TGTGCCAGCACCACTCTCCCAGGGGCTAATGAAAAACTGTTTTTT.

The rearrangement uses TRBV5-1 and TRBJ1-2, with 10 bases lining up with TRBD1. The V gene's germline CDR1 is SGHRS and CDR2 YFSETQ. With 2 bases clipped from V and 5 bases from J, the junction kept 9 bases outside the gene matches. The CDR3 contains 16 residues. This CDR3 reads CASSLYGTGAWYGYTF. CDR3 nucleotides: TGCGCCAGCAGCTTATACGGGACAGGGGCTTGGTATGGCTACACCTTC.

The chain carries TRBV27 and TRBJ2-5; 10 bases align to TRBD2. The CDR3 covers 16 residues. The germline V gene encodes CDR1 MNHEY and CDR2 SMNVEV (reference sequence). Unmatched junction bases numbered 8, after V lost 4 bases and J lost 3 bases. This CDR3 reads CASSSRPAGGEETQYF. Written as DNA, the CDR3 is TGTGCCAGCAGTTCCCGCCCAGCGGGAGGGGAAGAGACCCAGTACTTC.

The chain carries TRBV30 and TRBJ2-2; 7 nucleotides match TRBD2. The CDR3 extends over 14 amino acids. V gave up 3 bases and J gave up 3 bases; unmatched junction bases: 4. Germline V gene sequence: CDR1 GTSNPN, CDR2 SVGIG (reference sequence). The CDR3 protein is CAWRGGRYTGELFF. CDR3 nucleotide sequence: TGTGCCTGGAGGGGGGGGAGGTACACCGGGGAGCTGTTTTTT.

The rearrangement uses TRBV9 and TRBJ1-2, with TRBD1 as a possible D gene (6 bases). Germline V gene lookup returns CDR1 SGDLS and CDR2 YYNGEE. The CDR3 contains 16 residues. Deletions cut 2 bases from V and 1 base from J, with 15 bases between. This chain's CDR3 is CASSVSDLQGNYGYTF. The CDR3 nucleotides are TGTGCCAGCAGCGTGTCCGACCTACAGGGTAACTATGGCTACACCTTC. The complete variable domain, with remaining parts taken from reference TRBV9 and TRBJ1-2, reads DSGVTQTPKHLITATGQRVTLRCSPRSGDLSVYWYQQSLDQGLQFLIQYYNGEERAKGNILERFSAQQFPDLHSELNLSSLELGDSALYFCASSVSDLQGNYGYTFGSGTRLTVV.

This CDR3 reads CASRSSKETQYF. The CDR3, as DNA: TGTGCCAGCAGGTCTTCTAAAGAGACCCAGTACTTC. The chain is built from TRBV6-5 and TRBJ2-5; D not resolved. The V end lost 6 bases, the J end lost 3 bases, and 8 bases lay between the germline ends. Germline CDR1 MNHEY, CDR2 SVGAGI. The CDR3 spans 12 residues.

This clone was seen once. The chain is built from TRBV30 and TRBJ2-1, with 8 nucleotides matching TRBD2. Germline CDR1 reads GTSNPN; CDR2 reads SVGIG (reference sequence). Losses at the gene ends were 5 bases for V and 0 bases for J; bases not matched to a gene: 3. The CDR3 runs to 14 residues. The CDR3 nucleotides are TGTGCCTGGGTTAGCGGGGCCTCCTACAATGAGCAGTTCTTC. Translated, it gives CAWVSGASYNEQFF.

The CDR3 DNA reads TGTGCCAGCAGCCACCTCACCAGGGGTGATGCCAAAAACATTCAGTACTTC. Its translation is CASSHLTRGDAKNIQYF. The chain is built from TRBV4-2 and TRBJ2-4; tentatively, D is TRBD1 (6 bases). The CDR3 consists of 17 residues. Trimming cost V 3 bases and J 1 base, with 16 bases left between them. CDR1 LGHNA and CDR2 YNFKEQ come from the germline V gene.

This chain joins TRBV6-5 and TRBJ1-2; the D gene is possibly TRBD1 (5 bases). Trimming removed 2 bases at V and 12 bases at J, with 13 bases between. The CDR3 spans 12 residues. Germline V gene lookup returns CDR1 MNHEY and CDR2 SVGAGI. The CDR3 DNA reads TGTGCCAGCAGTTACAGGGGCGGATCGGACACCTTC. The encoded protein is CASSYRGGSDTF.

The rearrangement uses TRBV20-1 and TRBJ1-4; D might be TRBD1 (6 bases). CDR1 and CDR2 (germline): DFQATT, SNEGSKA (reference sequence). V was clipped by 1 base and J by 15 bases, with 12 bases between them. The CDR3 is made up of 11 amino acids. The DNA of the CDR3 is TGCAGTGCTAGAGGGCCGGGACATTTGTTTTTT. Its protein product is CSARGPGHLFF.

This sequence joins TRBV30 and TRBJ2-7, with 9 bases that match TRBD2. The CDR3 extends over 14 amino acids. V lost 0 bases and J lost 2; bases outside the gene matches: 2. Germline assignment: CDR1 GTSNPN and CDR2 SVGIG (reference sequence). In DNA, the CDR3 is TGTGCCTGGAGTGTCCTAGCGGGGACCTACGAGCAGTACTTC. Residues: CAWSVLAGTYEQYF.

This clone was seen more than once but under ten times. CDR3 sequence (DNA): TGTGCCAGCAGTTACTCAACAGGGGCTGGGAATTCACCCCTCCACTTT. This sequence encodes CASSYSTGAGNSPLHF. The rearrangement links TRBV6-5 to TRBJ1-6, with 7 bases identical to TRBD1. The CDR3 contains 16 residues. CDR1 MNHEY and CDR2 SVGAGI come from the germline V gene. The V and J ends lost 0 bases and 7 bases, in that order; junction bases with no gene match: 6.

The chain has TRBV27 and TRBJ1-4; D remains ambiguous. The CDR3 runs to 14 residues. The V end was cut by 2 bases, the J end by 7 bases, with 11 bases between. Germline V lookup: CDR1 MNHEY, CDR2 SMNVEV (reference sequence). In nucleotides, the CDR3 is TGTGCCAGCAGTTTAAGAGGGTCGGGTGAAAAACTGTTTTTT. Its protein is CASSLRGSGEKLFF.

This chain connects TRBV5-1 to TRBJ1-5, with D maybe TRBD1 (5 bases). Per the germline V gene, CDR1 is SGHRS and CDR2 is YFSETQ. The CDR3 consists of 13 residues. V was clipped by 5 bases and J by 5 bases, with 11 bases between them. The CDR3 DNA is TGCGCCAGCAGGCCAGGGCTGGATCAGCCCCAGCATTTT. The encoded protein is CASRPGLDQPQHF.

The chain is built from TRBV6-1 and TRBJ1-1, with D perhaps TRBD1 (6 bases). The CDR3 has 12 amino acids. V was trimmed by 8 bases and J by 6 bases, leaving 13 bases between them. Germline-derived CDR1 and CDR2 are MNHNS and SASEGT. The CDR3 DNA sequence: TGTGCCAGCTTGCGGGGGGCGGCTGAAGCTTTCTTT. Translated, it gives CASLRGAAEAFF.

The chain recombines TRBV27 with TRBJ2-1; 9 bases are shared with TRBD1. The germline gives CDR1 MNHEY, CDR2 SMNVEV (reference sequence). This CDR3 is 15 amino acids long. The V gene end was trimmed by 6 bases and the J gene end by 10 bases; junction bases not matched to a gene: 13. In DNA, the CDR3 is TGTGCCAGCAGGTCCCCGGGACAGGGAGGCCGCGAGCAGTTCTTC. Translating it yields CASRSPGQGGREQFF.